The sequence of this T cell receptor (beta chain) was determined in a study of Ad26.COV2.S vaccination and SARS-CoV-2 variants. Data came from immunoSEQ multiplex PCR; TCRdb stores just in-frame clones and leaves some out. The repertoire consists of some 500,000 clones, with 75% to 90% occurring once and the leading ten covering approximately 2.5%. This CDR3 has 13 amino acids. The J segment lost 4 bases and the V segment lost 7 bases, leaving 4 bases of the junction unmatched. CDR1 SGHAT and CDR2 FQDESV come from the germline V gene (reference sequence). Stated treatment: roughly 18 received Ad26.COV2.S at low or high dose, single or two shots; about 5 received placebo; per-sample allocation not given. Samples came from day 63 after the first vaccine or placebo injection.

The chain is built from TRBV11-1 and TRBJ2-7; 10 bases fit TRBD2. Specimen: peripheral blood, collected in a trial of Ad26.COV2.S vaccine versus placebo. The clonotype was recovered from a person aged 18-60 years who received the Ad26.COV2.S COVID-19 vaccine or a placebo. In DNA form, the CDR3 reads TGTGCCAGCATGAATAGCGGGGGGTACGAGCAGTACTTC. Amino acid sequence: CASMNSGGYEQYF.